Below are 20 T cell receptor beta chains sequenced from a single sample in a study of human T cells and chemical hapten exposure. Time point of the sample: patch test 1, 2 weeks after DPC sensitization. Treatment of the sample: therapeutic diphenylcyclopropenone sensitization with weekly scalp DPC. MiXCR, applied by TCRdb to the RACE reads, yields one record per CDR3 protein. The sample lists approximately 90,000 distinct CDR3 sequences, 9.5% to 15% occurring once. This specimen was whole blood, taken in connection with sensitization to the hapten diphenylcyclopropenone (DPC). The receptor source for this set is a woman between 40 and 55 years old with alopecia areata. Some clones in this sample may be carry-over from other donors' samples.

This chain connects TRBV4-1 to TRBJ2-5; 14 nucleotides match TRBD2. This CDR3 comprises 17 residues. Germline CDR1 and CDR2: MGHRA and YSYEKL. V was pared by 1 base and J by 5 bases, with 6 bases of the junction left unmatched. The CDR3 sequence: CASSQGPGTSGGETQYF. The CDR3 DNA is TGCGCCAGCAGCCAAGGCCCCGGGACTAGCGGGGGCGAGACCCAGTACTTC.

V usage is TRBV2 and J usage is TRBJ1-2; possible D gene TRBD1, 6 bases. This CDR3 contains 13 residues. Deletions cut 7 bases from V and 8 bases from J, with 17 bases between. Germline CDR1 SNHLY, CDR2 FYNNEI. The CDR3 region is CASTLSGAGGYTF. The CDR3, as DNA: TGTGCCAGCACCCTTTCGGGGGCGGGAGGCTACACCTTC.

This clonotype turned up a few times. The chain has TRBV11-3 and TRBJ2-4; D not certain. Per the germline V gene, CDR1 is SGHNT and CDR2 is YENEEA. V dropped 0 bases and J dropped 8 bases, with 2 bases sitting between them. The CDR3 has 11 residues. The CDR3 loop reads CASSLEDIQYF. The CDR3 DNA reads TGTGCCAGCAGCTTAGAGGACATTCAGTACTTC.

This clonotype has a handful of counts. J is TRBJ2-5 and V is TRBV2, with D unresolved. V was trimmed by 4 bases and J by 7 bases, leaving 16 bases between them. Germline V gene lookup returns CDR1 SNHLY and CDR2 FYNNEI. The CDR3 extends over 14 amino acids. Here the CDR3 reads CASSATPASGTQYF. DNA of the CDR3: TGTGCCAGCAGTGCTACACCAGCTAGTGGGACCCAGTACTTC.

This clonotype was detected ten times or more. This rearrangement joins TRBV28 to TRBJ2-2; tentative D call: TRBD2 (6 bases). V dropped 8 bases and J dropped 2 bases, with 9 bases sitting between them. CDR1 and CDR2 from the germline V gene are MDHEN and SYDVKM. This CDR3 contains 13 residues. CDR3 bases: TGTGCCAGCCTTGGGACTAACACCGGGGAGCTGTTTTTT. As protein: CASLGTNTGELFF. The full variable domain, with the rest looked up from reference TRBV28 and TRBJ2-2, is DVKVTQSSRYLVKRTGEKVFLECVQDMDHENMFWYRQDPGLGLRLIYFSYDVKMKEKGDIPEGYSVSREKKERFSLILESASTNQTSMYLCASLGTNTGELFFGEGSRLTVL.

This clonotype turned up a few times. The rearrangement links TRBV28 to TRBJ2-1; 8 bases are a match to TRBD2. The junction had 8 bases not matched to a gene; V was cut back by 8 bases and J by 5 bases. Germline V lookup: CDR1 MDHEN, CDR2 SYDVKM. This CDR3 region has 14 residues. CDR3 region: CASVGTRVHNEQFF. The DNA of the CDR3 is TGTGCCAGCGTCGGGACTAGAGTCCACAATGAGCAGTTCTTC.

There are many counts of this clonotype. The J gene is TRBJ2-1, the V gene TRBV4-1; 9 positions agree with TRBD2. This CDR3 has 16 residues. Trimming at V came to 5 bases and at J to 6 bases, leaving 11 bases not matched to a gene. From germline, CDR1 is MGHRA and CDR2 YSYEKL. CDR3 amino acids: CASSILLAGLTNEQFF. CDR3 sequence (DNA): TGCGCCAGCAGCATACTTCTAGCGGGGCTGACCAATGAGCAGTTCTTC.

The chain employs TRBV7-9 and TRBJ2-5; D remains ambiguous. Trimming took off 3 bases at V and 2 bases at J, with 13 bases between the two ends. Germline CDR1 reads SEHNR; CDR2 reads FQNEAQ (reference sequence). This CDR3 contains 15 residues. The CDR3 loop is CASSFWMTHQETQYF. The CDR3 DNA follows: TGTGCCAGCAGCTTTTGGATGACACATCAAGAGACCCAGTACTTC.

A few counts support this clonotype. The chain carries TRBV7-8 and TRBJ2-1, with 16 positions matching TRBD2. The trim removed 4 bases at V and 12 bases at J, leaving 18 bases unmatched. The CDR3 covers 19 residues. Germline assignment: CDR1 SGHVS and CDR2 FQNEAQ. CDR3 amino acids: CASSSVPGLAGGRTDAQFF. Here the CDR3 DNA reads TGTGCCAGCAGCTCCGTCCCGGGACTAGCGGGAGGGCGAACCGATGCGCAGTTCTTC.

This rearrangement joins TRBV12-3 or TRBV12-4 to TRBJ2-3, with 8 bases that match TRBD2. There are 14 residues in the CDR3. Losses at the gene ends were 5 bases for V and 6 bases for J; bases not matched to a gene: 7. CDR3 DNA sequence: TGTGCCAGCAGTCCCGGGGGGGCAGCGGATACGCAGTATTTT. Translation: CASSPGGAADTQYF.

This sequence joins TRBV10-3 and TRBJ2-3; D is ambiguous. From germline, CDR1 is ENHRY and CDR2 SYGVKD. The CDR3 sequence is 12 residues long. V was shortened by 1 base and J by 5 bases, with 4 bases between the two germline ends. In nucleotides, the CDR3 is TGTGCCATCAGTGAGTTTCGAGATACGCAGTATTTT. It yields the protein CAISEFRDTQYF.

The CDR3 protein is CAWGTIRDQPQHF. The CDR3 region has the DNA TGTGCCTGGGGGACAATTCGCGATCAGCCCCAGCATTTT. This sequence joins TRBV30 and TRBJ1-5, with a weak D call TRBD1 (6 bases). Germline CDR1 reads GTSNPN; CDR2 reads SVGIG (reference sequence). CDR3 length: 13 residues. V dropped 5 bases and J dropped 5 bases, with 13 bases sitting between them.

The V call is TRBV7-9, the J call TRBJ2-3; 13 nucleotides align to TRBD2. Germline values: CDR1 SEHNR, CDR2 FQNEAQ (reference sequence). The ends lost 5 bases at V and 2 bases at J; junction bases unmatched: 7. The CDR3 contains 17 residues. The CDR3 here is CASSQGLAGAPTDTQYF. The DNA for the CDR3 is TGTGCCAGCAGCCAAGGACTAGCGGGAGCCCCCACAGATACGCAGTATTTT.

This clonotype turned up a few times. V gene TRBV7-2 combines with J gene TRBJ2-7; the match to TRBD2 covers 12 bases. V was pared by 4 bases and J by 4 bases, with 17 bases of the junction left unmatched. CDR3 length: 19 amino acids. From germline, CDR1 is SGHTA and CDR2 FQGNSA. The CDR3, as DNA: TGTGCCAGCAGCTCCCCCGGACTAGCGGGAAACGGGAGAAGGTACGAGCAGTACTTC. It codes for CASSSPGLAGNGRRYEQYF.

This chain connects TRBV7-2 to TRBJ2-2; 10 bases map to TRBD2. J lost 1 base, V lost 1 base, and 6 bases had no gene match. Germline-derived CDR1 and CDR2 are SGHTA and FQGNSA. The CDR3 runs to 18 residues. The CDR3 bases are TGTGCCAGCAGCTTAGAGGCTAGCGGGAGTATGAACACCGGGGAGCTGTTTTTT. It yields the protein CASSLEASGSMNTGELFF.

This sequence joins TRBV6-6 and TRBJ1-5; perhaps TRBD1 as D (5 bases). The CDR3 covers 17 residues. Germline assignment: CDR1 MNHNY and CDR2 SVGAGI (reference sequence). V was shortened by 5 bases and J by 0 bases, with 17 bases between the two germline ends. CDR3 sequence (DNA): TGTGCCAGCAGTCAAAGCCTGACAGCCCCTAGCAATCAGCCCCAGCATTTT. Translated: CASSQSLTAPSNQPQHF.

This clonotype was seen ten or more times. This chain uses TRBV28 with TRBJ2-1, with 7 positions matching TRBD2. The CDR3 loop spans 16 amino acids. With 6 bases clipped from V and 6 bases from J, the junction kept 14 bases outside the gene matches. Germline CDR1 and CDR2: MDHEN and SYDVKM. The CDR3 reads CASSHTHLRGVNEQFF. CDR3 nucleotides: TGTGCCAGCAGCCATACCCACCTCCGGGGGGTCAATGAGCAGTTCTTC.

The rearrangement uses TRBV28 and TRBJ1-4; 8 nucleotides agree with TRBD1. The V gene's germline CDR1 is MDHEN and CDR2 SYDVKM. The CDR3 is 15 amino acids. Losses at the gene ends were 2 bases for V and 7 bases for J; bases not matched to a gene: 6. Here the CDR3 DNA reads TGTGCCAGCAGTTTACGCCCAGGGGGCACTGAAAAACTGTTTTTT. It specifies CASSLRPGGTEKLFF.

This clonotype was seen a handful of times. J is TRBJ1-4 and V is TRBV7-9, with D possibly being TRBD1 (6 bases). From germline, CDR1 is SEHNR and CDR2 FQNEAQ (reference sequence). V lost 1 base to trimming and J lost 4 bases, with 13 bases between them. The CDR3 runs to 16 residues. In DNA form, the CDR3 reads TGTGCCAGCAGCTTAGATCGTGGACAGCTTAATGAAAAACTGTTTTTT. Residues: CASSLDRGQLNEKLFF.

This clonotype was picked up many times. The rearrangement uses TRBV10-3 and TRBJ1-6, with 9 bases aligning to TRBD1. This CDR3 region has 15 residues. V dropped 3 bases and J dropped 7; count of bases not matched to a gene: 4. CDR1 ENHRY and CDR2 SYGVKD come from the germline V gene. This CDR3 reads CAISDGDRENSPLHF. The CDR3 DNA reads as TGTGCCATCAGTGACGGGGACAGGGAGAATTCACCCCTCCACTTT.